The T cell receptor (beta chain) described here comes from a study of blood T cells in healthy people across ages. Points on this clonotype: Its cognate antigen is unknown.

The germline CDR1 and CDR2 sequences are LGHDT and YNNKEL (reference sequence). The CDR3 runs 15 residues. Trimming left V 3 bases short and J 11 bases short, with 22 bases between. The use of a sample-barcoded 5' primer and a J-beta primer mix characterized a second PCR of roughly 7 to 12 cycles. TCRdb passed the 5' RACE reads through MiXCR, listing each CDR3 protein once. The table has about a million distinct CDR3 sequences, roughly 47% seen once. Whole-study results and caveats: Calculation of diversity from one million T cells yielded estimates considered to be underestimates. Because sorting was not performed, PBMCs prevented conclusive naive versus antigen-experienced comparison.

Sequencing used blood. The TCR comes from a woman aged 60 to 75 in good health. The chain uses TRBV3-1 and TRBJ2-5; TRBD1 is a possible D gene (5 bases). CDR3 protein: CASSQIVWSDNEQYF. CDR3 DNA sequence: TGTGCCAGCAGCCAGATCGTTTGGTCGGACAATGAGCAGTACTTC.